This T cell receptor beta chain was recorded in a study of OX40 agonist ivuxolimab in advanced cancers. Overall study: In this cohort, patients received ivuxolimab, an agonistic anti-OX40 (CD134) antibody.

People who had autoimmune disease history or systemic immunosuppression were excluded. The V and J ends lost 4 bases and 6 bases, in that order; junction bases with no gene match: 5. Looked up from germline, CDR1 is SGHNT and CDR2 is YYREEE (reference sequence). The CDR3 spans 13 residues. Clones were sequenced by immunoSEQ multiplex PCR, and TCRdb holds only the in-frame ones, with some missing. The table shows fewer than 13,000 clones, with about four fifths occurring only once. This clone has only one observation. Its antigen remains unidentified. Whole-study findings and limits: The average count of expanded clones was higher among CD8+ T cells than among CD4+. In the 0.1 to 3.0 mg/kg range, CD4+ and CD8+ blood T cells had expanded clonally by week 6.

The chain carries TRBV5-4 and TRBJ2-7; 9 bases agree with TRBD2. The clonotype originates from an adult with an advanced solid tumor such as melanoma, head and neck, liver or kidney cancer. This specimen consisted of CD4+ or CD8+ T cells sorted from blood, obtained in a trial of the OX40 agonist ivuxolimab. For the CDR3, the DNA is TGTGCCAGCAGCCGAGCGGGGGGACGCGAGCAGTACTTC. Translated, it gives CASSRAGGREQYF. Supplemented by reference TRBV5-4 and TRBJ2-7, the full variable domain reads ETGVTQSPTHLIKTRGQQVTLRCSSQSGHNTVSWYQQALGQGPQFIFQYYREEENGRGNFPPRFSGLQFPNYSSELNVNALELDDSALYLCASSRAGGREQYFGPGTRLTVT.